These 7 T cell receptor beta chains came from one sample sequenced in a study of Ad26.COV2.S vaccination and SARS-CoV-2 variants. Data came from immunoSEQ multiplex PCR; TCRdb stores just in-frame clones and leaves some out. This table holds approximately 300,000 clones, around 84% found once. Treatment described: some 19 received Ad26.COV2.S at low or high dose, single or two shots; about 5 received placebo; per-sample allocation not given. Collection of samples fell on day 63 after the first vaccine or placebo injection. The material was peripheral blood, obtained in a trial of Ad26.COV2.S vaccine versus placebo. Receptors were obtained from a person aged 18-60 years who received the Ad26.COV2.S COVID-19 vaccine or a placebo.

The J gene is TRBJ2-7, the V gene TRBV7-2; TRBD1 might be the D (5 bases). From germline, CDR1 is SGHTA and CDR2 FQGNSA. V was cut by 1 base and J by 6 bases, with 10 bases left in between. CDR3 length: 13 residues. The CDR3 region has the DNA TGTGCCAGCAGCTTAGGAGCAGGGCGCGAGCAGTACTTC. It encodes CASSLGAGREQYF.

The V call is TRBV2, the J call TRBJ2-7, with TRBD1 identical over 10 bases. The J segment lost 3 bases and the V segment lost 8 bases, leaving 7 bases of the junction unmatched. CDR1 is SNHLY and CDR2 is FYNNEI in the germline V gene. The CDR3 runs to 14 residues. The CDR3 reads CASGKGQGIYEQYF. CDR3 DNA: TGTGCCAGCGGAAAGGGACAGGGGATCTACGAGCAGTACTTC. Full variable domain (remainder filled in from reference TRBV2 and TRBJ2-7): EPEVTQTPSHQVTQMGQEVILRCVPISNHLYFYWYRQILGQKVEFLVSFYNNEISEKSEIFDDQFSVERPDGSNFTLKIRSTKLEDSAMYFCASGKGQGIYEQYFGPGTRLTVT.

This clone appeared a single time. The CDR3 coding sequence is TGTGCCGCAACCCAGGGGGCGAGTGAAAAACTGTTTTTT. It encodes CAATQGASEKLFF. The chain is built from TRBV5-4 and TRBJ1-4; 8 nucleotides match TRBD1. The V and J ends lost 10 bases and 7 bases, in that order; junction bases with no gene match: 9. Germline CDR1 is SGHNT and CDR2 is YYREEE (reference sequence). The CDR3 loop spans 13 amino acids.

The V call is TRBV5-6, the J call TRBJ2-3; 9 nucleotides match TRBD1. Germline CDR1 is SGHDT and CDR2 is YYEEEE. The length of the CDR3 is 16 residues. Trimming removed 2 bases from V and 2 bases from J; junction bases left unmatched: 6. The CDR3 sequence: CASSFTGTGLTDTQYF. In DNA, the CDR3 is TGTGCCAGCAGCTTTACCGGGACAGGGCTCACAGATACGCAGTATTTT.

J is TRBJ1-3 and V is TRBV18; TRBD1 matches 7 bases. CDR3 length: 16 residues. The junction had 8 bases not matched to a gene; V was cut back by 2 bases and J by 4 bases. Germline CDR1 reads KGHSH; CDR2 reads LQKENI. The CDR3 sequence is CASSPSGDRTGNTIYF. The CDR3 coding sequence is TGTGCCAGCTCACCATCGGGGGACAGAACAGGAAACACCATATATTTT. Supplemented by reference TRBV18 and TRBJ1-3, the full variable domain reads NAGVMQNPRHLVRRRGQEARLRCSPMKGHSHVYWYRQLPEEGLKFMVYLQKENIIDESGMPKERFSAEFPKEGPSILRIQQVVRGDSAAYFCASSPSGDRTGNTIYFGEGSWLTVV.

The J gene is TRBJ2-7, the V gene TRBV7-8; a weak D match, TRBD1 (6 bases). Germline assignment: CDR1 SGHVS and CDR2 FQNEAQ. Trimming pared 10 bases from V and 7 bases from J, leaving 20 bases between. The CDR3 consists of 13 residues. This chain's CDR3 is CATKITERGEQYF. In nucleotides, the CDR3 is TGTGCCACAAAAATTACAGAAAGGGGGGAGCAGTACTTC. Looking up the rest from reference TRBV7-8 and TRBJ2-7 gives the full variable domain: GAGVSQSPRYKVAKRGQDVALRCDPISGHVSLFWYQQALGQGPEFLTYFQNEAQLDKSGLPSDRFFAERPEGSVSTLKIQRTQQEDSAVYLCATKITERGEQYFGPGTRLTVT.

The genes are TRBV11-3 and TRBJ2-3, with TRBD1 identical over 7 bases. The V segment lost 5 bases and the J segment 4 bases; nucleotides outside the gene matches: 6. Germline-derived CDR1 and CDR2 are SGHNT and YENEEA. The CDR3 is 14 amino acids. CDR3 in amino acids: CASSQGQPADTQYF. CDR3 nucleotides: TGTGCCAGCAGCCAGGGACAGCCCGCAGATACGCAGTATTTT.